The rows below give T cell receptor beta chains drawn from one sample of a study of PD-L1 blockade in urothelial cancer. Sequencing was performed with immunoSEQ multiplex PCR; in TCRdb, only in-frame clones are kept and a portion is missing. The sample lists 45,000 to 60,000 clones, more than 75% seen once, with roughly 1.9% in the top ten. Sample: PBMCs, taken around atezolizumab (anti-PD-L1) treatment. These receptor sequences come from a man aged 50 or older with urothelial cancer. Each CDR3 is given with its conserved first and last residue. A D gene is named only where the DNA matches it firmly. Expanded clones are given a class, and other clones once, few, many or no size at all.

j_gene | d_gene | len | v_gene | abundance | CDR3aa | CDR3nt
TRBJ2-4 | NA | 16 | TRBV2 | NA | CASSEDRGLAKNIQYF | TGTGCCAGCAGTGAAGATCGCGGACTAGCCAAAAACATTCAGTACTTC
TRBJ1-1 | NA | 13 | TRBV2 | once | CASRGGGNTEAFF | TGTGCCAGCAGAGGGGGGGGGAACACTGAAGCTTTCTTT
TRBJ1-2 | TRBD1 | 15 | TRBV18 | NA | CASSPAGGETYGYTF | TGTGCCAGCTCACCAGCAGGGGGCGAGACCTATGGCTACACCTTC
TRBJ1-5 | TRBD1 | 17 | TRBV4-1 | NA | CASSLSYRDRGNQPQHF | TGCGCCAGCAGCCTTTCTTACCGGGACAGGGGCAATCAGCCCCAGCATTTT
TRBJ2-5 | NA | 13 | TRBV2 | NA | CASIYRVQETQYF | TGTGCCAGCATCTACAGGGTCCAAGAGACCCAGTACTTC
TRBJ2-3 | NA | 17 | TRBV5-1 | NA | CASSSPFRELYTDTQYF | TGCGCCAGCAGCTCCCCCTTTCGGGAACTCTACACAGATACGCAGTATTTT
TRBJ1-6 | TRBD1 | 17 | TRBV6-1 | few | CASSERGTGSFNSPLHF | TGTGCCAGCAGTGAAAGGGGGACAGGGAGCTTTAATTCACCCCTCCACTTT
TRBJ1-2 | NA | 12 | TRBV5-4 | NA | CASRGQYVGYTF | TGTGCCAGCCGTGGACAGTACGTTGGCTACACCTTC
TRBJ1-2 | TRBD1 | 14 | TRBV7-9 | NA | CASSLDRGNYGYTF | TGTGCCAGCAGCTTAGACAGGGGGAACTATGGCTACACCTTC
TRBJ1-2 | TRBD1 | 13 | TRBV18 | NA | CASSPGQGRGYTF | TGTGCCAGCTCCCCGGGACAGGGGAGAGGCTACACCTTC
TRBJ1-1 | NA | 15 | TRBV6-1 | NA | CASSVGASMNTEAFF | TGTGCCAGCTCAGTTGGGGCGTCCATGAACACTGAAGCTTTCTTT
TRBJ2-7 | TRBD2 | 15 | TRBV5-4 | NA | CASSLRASGIYEQYF | TGTGCCAGCAGCTTGAGGGCTAGCGGGATTTACGAGCAGTACTTC
TRBJ2-2 | NA | 13 | TRBV6-6 | NA | CASSTGNTGELFF | TGTGCCAGCAGTACGGGGAACACCGGGGAGCTGTTTTTT
TRBJ1-3 | TRBD1 | 16 | TRBV7-8 | NA | CASSLEGQSSGNTIYF | TGTGCCAGCAGCTTGGAGGGACAGAGCTCTGGAAACACCATATATTTT
TRBJ1-2 | NA | 14 | TRBV28 | once | CASSFPPPNYGYTF | TGTGCCAGCAGTTTCCCTCCCCCTAACTATGGCTACACCTTC
TRBJ2-2 | NA | 16 | TRBV6-6 | NA | CASIPRGGPNTGELFF | TGTGCCAGCATCCCGAGGGGGGGTCCGAACACCGGGGAGCTGTTTTTT
TRBJ1-1 | TRBD1 | 15 | TRBV6-5 | NA | CASRPGQGISTEAFF | TGTGCCAGCAGACCGGGACAGGGAATTTCGACTGAAGCTTTCTTT
TRBJ1-1 | NA | 14 | TRBV5-1 | NA | CASSPTGSDTEAFF | TGCGCCAGCAGCCCTACAGGGTCGGACACTGAAGCTTTCTTT
TRBJ1-5 | NA | 18 | TRBV6-1 | NA | CASSEVQAEFYSNQPQHF | TGTGCCAGCAGTGAAGTTCAGGCCGAATTCTATAGCAATCAGCCCCAGCATTTT
TRBJ1-1 | TRBD1 | 17 | TRBV2 | NA | CASKRDRVFSMNTEAFF | TGTGCCAGCAAGCGGGACAGGGTTTTCTCCATGAACACTGAAGCTTTCTTT
TRBJ1-4 | NA | 15 | TRBV5-1 | NA | CASSLGVGSDEKLFF | TGCGCCAGCAGCTTGGGGGTAGGGAGTGATGAAAAACTGTTTTTT
TRBJ1-1 | NA | 15 | TRBV6-6 | NA | CASSPGRSSYTEAFF | TGTGCCAGCAGTCCCGGTCGGTCTTCTTACACTGAAGCTTTCTTT
TRBJ2-7 | NA | 16 | TRBV4-1 | once | CASSQVGAGNDNEQYF | TGCGCCAGCAGCCAAGTAGGGGCAGGGAACGACAACGAGCAGTACTTC
TRBJ1-1 | TRBD1 | 17 | TRBV27 | NA | CASSPDGQGPGRFEAFF | TGTGCCAGCAGCCCCGATGGACAGGGACCGGGACGTTTTGAAGCTTTCTTT
TRBJ1-6 | NA | 14 | TRBV10-2 | NA | CASSEETDNSPLHF | TGCGCCAGCAGTGAGGAAACAGATAATTCACCCCTCCACTTT
TRBJ2-1 | NA | 15 | TRBV6-1 | NA | CASSGTGVTYNEQFF | TGTGCCAGCAGTGGAACGGGAGTCACCTACAATGAGCAGTTCTTC
TRBJ1-2 | NA | 12 | TRBV7-8 | few | CASSGDSKGYTF | TGTGCCAGCAGCGGGGACTCCAAGGGCTACACCTTC
TRBJ1-1 | NA | 14 | TRBV19 | few | CASSIGRVNTEAFF | TGTGCCAGTAGTATTGGCAGGGTGAACACTGAAGCTTTCTTT
TRBJ2-2 | TRBD2 | 16 | TRBV29-1 | NA | CSASLAGGTNTGELFF | TGCAGCGCCTCTCTAGCGGGGGGCACGAACACCGGGGAGCTGTTTTTT
TRBJ1-2 | TRBD1 | 15 | TRBV2 | NA | CASSVDRGPNYGYTF | TGTGCCAGCAGTGTGGACAGGGGCCCGAACTATGGCTACACCTTC
TRBJ1-1 | TRBD1 | 17 | TRBV7-3 | few | CASSLNGRGFKNTEAFF | TGTGCCAGCAGCTTAAATGGCAGGGGGTTTAAGAACACTGAAGCTTTCTTT
TRBJ2-7 | TRBD2 | 15 | TRBV7-8 | NA | CASRNDRGRVYEQYF | TGTGCCAGCAGAAACGACCGGGGGAGGGTCTACGAGCAGTACTTC
TRBJ1-6 | NA | 14 | TRBV7-6 | NA | CASSSRPNNSPLHF | TGTGCCAGCAGCTCTAGGCCCAATAATTCACCCCTCCACTTT
TRBJ1-4 | NA | 16 | TRBV5-4 | NA | CASSLGTGLMGEKLFF | TGTGCCAGCAGCTTGGGTACAGGCCTGATGGGAGAAAAACTGTTTTTT
TRBJ2-7 | TRBD1 | 15 | TRBV19 | NA | CASSEGQGPFYEQYF | TGTGCCAGTAGTGAAGGACAGGGGCCTTTCTACGAGCAGTACTTC
TRBJ2-7 | NA | 14 | TRBV11-2 | NA | CASSLGQISYEQYF | TGTGCCAGCAGCTTAGGGCAGATTTCCTACGAGCAGTACTTC
TRBJ2-7 | NA | 16 | TRBV2 | NA | CASSDLTGLHSYEQYF | TGTGCCAGCAGTGACCTCACGGGACTCCATTCCTACGAGCAGTACTTC
TRBJ1-2 | NA | 14 | TRBV12-5 | NA | CASGASGGGYGYTF | TGTGCTAGTGGGGCCTCCGGGGGAGGCTATGGCTACACCTTC
TRBJ2-4 | NA | 17 | TRBV5-1 | NA | CASSSGGTPLAKNIQYF | TGCGCCAGCAGCTCAGGAGGGACGCCACTAGCCAAAAACATTCAGTACTTC
TRBJ1-1 | NA | 13 | TRBV7-9 | NA | CASSLFGQAEAFF | TGTGCCAGCAGCCTCTTTGGTCAGGCTGAAGCTTTCTTT
TRBJ2-3 | TRBD2 | 14 | TRBV5-4 | NA | CASSAGTSGGARYF | TGTGCCAGCAGCGCCGGGACTAGCGGGGGGGCGAGGTATTTT
TRBJ1-3 | NA | 13 | TRBV7-2 | once | CASSLTVGNTIYF | TGTGCCAGCAGCTTGACAGTTGGAAACACCATATATTTT
TRBJ1-6 | NA | 18 | TRBV21-1 | NA | CASSTKAEQGYDNSPLHF | TGTGCCAGCAGCACAAAAGCAGAACAGGGGTACGATAATTCACCCCTCCACTTT
TRBJ2-3 | NA | 15 | TRBV27 | NA | CASKYLDHSTDTQYF | TGTGCCAGCAAGTACCTAGACCATAGCACAGATACGCAGTATTTT
TRBJ1-5 | NA | 14 | TRBV7-2 | NA | CASSPGALYQPQHF | TGTGCCAGCAGCCCAGGGGCTTTATATCAGCCCCAGCATTTT
TRBJ1-2 | TRBD1 | 16 | TRBV6-6 | few | CASSYSPGTGLGGYTF | TGTGCCAGCAGTTACTCTCCCGGGACAGGGTTAGGTGGCTACACCTTC
TRBJ2-2 | TRBD2 | 15 | TRBV2 | NA | CATRGASGNTGELFF | TGTGCCACACGCGGGGCTAGCGGTAACACCGGGGAGCTGTTTTTT